This T cell receptor beta chain comes out of a study of CD8+ T cells in alopecia areata. Sequencing templates came from extracted RNA that was reverse transcribed into cDNA. The table came from immunoSEQ multiplex PCR; TCRdb's copy has only in-frame clones and leaves some out. The profile shows 180,000 or so clones, about 62% of them singletons. Treatment indicated: oral pan-JAK inhibitor, 5-10 mg twice daily. This clone was observed a handful of times. V was clipped by 0 bases and J by 3 bases, with 13 bases between them. The length of the CDR3 is 15 residues. Germline loops: CDR1 SGHRS, CDR2 YFSETQ. Sequenced material: CD4+ T cells sorted from blood, taken at week 24, from a patient treated with tofacitinib. The TCR comes from a human donor with alopecia areata. V is TRBV5-1 and J is TRBJ2-7; the D is unclear. Here the CDR3 reads CASSLVGSGSYEQYF. The CDR3 DNA is TGCGCCAGCAGCTTGGTAGGTTCGGGCAGCTACGAGCAGTACTTC.